Presented here are 19 T cell receptor beta chains from one specimen sequenced in a study of T cells in Graves' hyperthyroidism and ophthalmopathy. Amplification of TCR beta CDR3 regions used RNA as the template. The primer set for the first-round RT-PCR of the TCR CDR3 was HTBI. MiXCR, applied by TCRdb to the multiplex PCR reads, yields one record per CDR3 protein. The table lists about 700,000 distinct CDR3 sequences, 14% of them singletons, with roughly 10% in the top ten. Material for sequencing was blood. The source of these receptors is a woman aged 18 to 35 with Graves' hyperthyroidism.

This clonotype was counted only a few times. The chain carries TRBV19 and TRBJ1-5; no clear D gene. Germline V gene lookup returns CDR1 LNHDA and CDR2 SQIVND (reference sequence). The CDR3 sequence is 14 residues long. V was trimmed by 1 base and J by 0 bases, leaving 4 bases between them. The CDR3, as DNA: TGTGCCAGTAGTATAGTACGTAGCAATCAGCCCCAGCATTTT. Its translation: CASSIVRSNQPQHF.

This clonotype has at least ten counts. The chain joins TRBV20-1 to TRBJ2-1; perhaps TRBD1 as D (6 bases). Trimming left V 6 bases short and J 0 bases short, with 12 bases between. Germline assignment: CDR1 DFQATT and CDR2 SNEGSKA (reference sequence). The CDR3 is 14 residues long. This chain's CDR3 is CSARQVFSYNEQFF. The CDR3 DNA sequence: TGCAGTGCCAGACAGGTATTCTCCTACAATGAGCAGTTCTTC.

The J gene is TRBJ1-5, the V gene TRBV7-2; TRBD1 might be the D (5 bases). The germline gives CDR1 SGHTA, CDR2 FQGNSA. The V gene lost 10 bases and the J gene lost 0 bases, with 16 bases spanning the gap. The CDR3 spans 15 residues. CDR3 nucleotide sequence: TGTGCCACCGGGCCGGGGCGATATAGCAATCAGCCCCAGCATTTT. Protein sequence: CATGPGRYSNQPQHF.

Ten or more counts support this clonotype. The chain links TRBV30 to TRBJ1-2, with 9 bases fitting TRBD1. Germline CDR1 and CDR2: GTSNPN and SVGIG (reference sequence). This CDR3 comprises 17 residues. Trimming cost V 1 base and J 8 bases; bases outside gene matches: 17. CDR3 bases: TGTGCCTGGAGTGCCCCCAGGGCGGGACAGGGATTTAAAGGCTACACCTTC. Protein sequence: CAWSAPRAGQGFKGYTF.

This clonotype was found many times. V usage is TRBV7-9 and J usage is TRBJ2-1; D is perhaps TRBD1 (6 bases). Germline V lookup: CDR1 SEHNR, CDR2 FQNEAQ (reference sequence). Trimming took 1 base from V and 8 from J, leaving 15 bases between them. CDR3 length: 15 residues. DNA of the CDR3: TGTGCCAGCAGCTTAGACCTTCAGGGGTCCCATGAGCAGTTCTTC. Protein: CASSLDLQGSHEQFF. Combining the CDR3 with reference TRBV7-9 and TRBJ2-1 gives the whole variable domain DTGVSQNPRHKITKRGQNVTFRCDPISEHNRLYWYRQTLGQGPEFLTYFQNEAQLEKSRLLSDRFSAERPKGSFSTLEIQRTEQGDSAMYLCASSLDLQGSHEQFFGPGTRLTVL.

This chain joins TRBV7-2 and TRBJ2-3; D gene uncertain. The CDR3 extends over 12 amino acids. Trimming pared 3 bases from V and 4 bases from J, leaving 5 bases between. In germline, CDR1 is SGHTA, CDR2 FQGNSA. The CDR3 DNA is TGTGCCAGCAGCTTTATACCAGATACGCAGTATTTT. It is translated as CASSFIPDTQYF.

This clonotype was detected a few times. The germline gene is not matched at one end of the junction; a read error may be the cause. V is TRBV6-1 and J is TRBJ1-1; D not resolved. Germline assignment: CDR1 MNHNS and CDR2 SASEGT. The CDR3 extends over 13 amino acids. The CDR3 DNA sequence: TGTGCCAGCACTCCCAGACCGAACACTGAAGCTCTCTTT. It specifies CASTPRPNTEALF.

This clonotype was seen only a few times. V is TRBV5-1 and J is TRBJ1-6; D possibly corresponds to TRBD1 (5 bases). Germline V gene sequence: CDR1 SGHRS, CDR2 YFSETQ. V dropped 3 bases and J dropped 3 bases, with 16 bases sitting between them. This CDR3 region has 17 residues. CDR3 in DNA: TGCGCCAGCAGCTCCGAACCCAGGGATGACTATAATTCACCCCTCCACTTT. Protein sequence: CASSSEPRDDYNSPLHF.

This clonotype was counted only a few times. CDR3: CSARDVGGHSGSGRNTQYF. DNA of the CDR3: TGCAGTGCTAGAGACGTGGGGGGTCATTCCGGGAGTGGGAGGAATACGCAGTATTTT. This chain joins TRBV20-1 and TRBJ2-3; perhaps TRBD2 as D (6 bases). V was trimmed by 0 bases and J by 7 bases, leaving 29 bases between them. The CDR3 loop spans 19 amino acids. The germline V gene has CDR1 DFQATT and CDR2 SNEGSKA (reference sequence).

Concerning this clonotype: A much larger clone is a single base away; this may be a read error. V is TRBV6-1 and J is TRBJ1-1; D ambiguous. Germline CDR1 is MNHNS and CDR2 is SASEGT. The V gene lost 6 bases and the J gene lost 0 bases, with 20 bases spanning the gap. CDR3 length: 17 amino acids. CDR3 in DNA: TGTGCCAGCAGACCGTCCATACTCGACGGAATGAACACTGAAGCTTTCTTT. This gives the protein CASRPSILDGMNTEAFF.

This clonotype was observed at least ten times. CDR3 coding DNA: TGTGCCAGCAGCTTGACTAGCGGGGGGTACAATGAGCAGTTCTTC. It specifies CASSLTSGGYNEQFF. J is TRBJ2-1 and V is TRBV27, with 13 nucleotides matching TRBD2. Germline V lookup: CDR1 MNHEY, CDR2 SMNVEV (reference sequence). J gave up 4 bases and V 6 bases, and 3 bases lay outside the gene matches. The CDR3 extends over 15 amino acids.

The V call is TRBV20-1, the J call TRBJ2-1; 8 nucleotides align to TRBD2. The ends lost 5 bases at V and 6 bases at J; junction bases unmatched: 6. The V gene's germline CDR1 is DFQATT and CDR2 SNEGSKA (reference sequence). This CDR3 is 13 amino acids long. The CDR3 spells CSAAGLAANEQFF. The CDR3 DNA is TGCAGTGCTGCTGGACTAGCTGCCAATGAGCAGTTCTTC.

This sequence joins TRBV7-9 and TRBJ2-5; D possibly corresponds to TRBD2 (7 bases). The germline V and J ends were trimmed by 1 base and 1 base, with 10 bases remaining between them. Per the germline V gene, CDR1 is SEHNR and CDR2 is FQNEAQ (reference sequence). The CDR3 has 15 residues. Here the CDR3 reads CASSLGAGAQETQYF. The CDR3 DNA reads as TGTGCCAGCAGCTTAGGGGCGGGGGCCCAAGAGACCCAGTACTTC.

The rearrangement uses TRBV6-5 and TRBJ1-4, with a tentative D call TRBD1 (6 bases). V lost 2 bases and J 0 bases, leaving 7 bases between the germline ends. This CDR3 has 15 amino acids. In germline, CDR1 is MNHEY, CDR2 SVGAGI. The CDR3 region has the DNA TGTGCCAGCAGTTACCGGGGGCCAACTAATGAAAAACTGTTTTTT. Translation gives CASSYRGPTNEKLFF.

As for this clonotype: A read error may produce the germline difference seen at one junction end. The gene calls are TRBV30 and TRBJ1-3; tentatively, D is TRBD1 (6 bases). The CDR3 runs 13 residues. The V gene's germline CDR1 is GTSNPN and CDR2 SVGIG (reference sequence). This CDR3 is CAWITGPGNTTYF. CDR3 in DNA: TGTGCCTGGATCACAGGGCCCGGAAACACCACATATTTT.

The sample holds many counts of this clonotype. The J gene is TRBJ1-2, the V gene TRBV28; TRBD1 agrees at 9 bases. Trimming took 8 bases from V and 3 from J; bases not matched to a gene: 4. The germline gives CDR1 MDHEN, CDR2 SYDVKM. The CDR3 length is 13 residues. CDR3 loop: CASLGQGYYGYTF. The CDR3 DNA reads TGTGCCAGCCTGGGACAGGGATACTATGGCTACACCTTC.

This clonotype appeared many times. This sequence joins TRBV5-8 and TRBJ2-7, with D possibly being TRBD2 (6 bases). The CDR3 is made up of 16 amino acids. Germline CDR1 reads SGHTS; CDR2 reads YDEGEE. V was pared by 0 bases and J by 2 bases, with 15 bases between. The CDR3 spells CASSLGYSGRTYEQYF. The CDR3 nucleotides are TGTGCCAGCAGCTTGGGTTATAGCGGAAGGACCTACGAGCAGTACTTC.

This chain connects TRBV20-1 to TRBJ1-1, with no clear D. V lost 3 bases and J 2 bases, leaving 13 bases between the germline ends. Germline V gives CDR1 DFQATT, CDR2 SNEGSKA (reference sequence). The CDR3 contains 14 residues. CDR3 sequence: CSASRPGPNTEAFF. DNA for the CDR3: TGCAGTGCTAGTAGGCCCGGACCAAACACTGAAGCTTTCTTT.

The V and J genes are TRBV4-1 and TRBJ2-4; D uncertain. The CDR3 is made up of 13 amino acids. The V gene lost 2 bases and the J gene lost 8 bases, with 10 bases spanning the gap. Germline V gene sequence: CDR1 MGHRA, CDR2 YSYEKL. CDR3 nucleotides: TGCGCCAGCAGCCAAAACAGTGGGGACATTCAGTACTTC. Translated: CASSQNSGDIQYF.